Sequencing of this T cell receptor beta chain was carried out in a study of CD8+ T cells in alopecia areata. Study-wide results and limits: Mice showed clearer TCR sharing than patients did, a gap that was possibly HLA-related. Affected lesional scalp, above all in alopecia totalis/universalis, was more clonal than normal scalp.

This clone appeared a few times. Its target is unknown. These gene names are mouse names. The CDR3 end is not reached by the read, which stops 4 residues before it; the germline J gene fills it in. The CDR3 is 14 residues long. Germline lookup yields CDR1 LGHNA and CDR2 YNLKQL (reference sequence). The V end lost 0 bases, the J end lost 1 base, and 6 bases lay between the germline ends. RNA was isolated and reverse transcribed to cDNA, the sequencing template. The table came from immunoSEQ multiplex PCR; TCRdb's copy has only in-frame clones and leaves some out. This sample comprises about 110,000 clones, none seen once only.

The chain uses TRBV5 and TRBJ1-1; D is possibly TRBD1 (5 bases). The sequenced sample was lesional skin. The TCR originated in a C3H/HeJ mouse with alopecia areata. This line is of MHC haplotype H2-k. The CDR3 sequence: CASSQDQGNTEVFF. The part of the CDR3 DNA that was read is TGTGCCAGCAGCCAAGATCAGGGGAACACA.